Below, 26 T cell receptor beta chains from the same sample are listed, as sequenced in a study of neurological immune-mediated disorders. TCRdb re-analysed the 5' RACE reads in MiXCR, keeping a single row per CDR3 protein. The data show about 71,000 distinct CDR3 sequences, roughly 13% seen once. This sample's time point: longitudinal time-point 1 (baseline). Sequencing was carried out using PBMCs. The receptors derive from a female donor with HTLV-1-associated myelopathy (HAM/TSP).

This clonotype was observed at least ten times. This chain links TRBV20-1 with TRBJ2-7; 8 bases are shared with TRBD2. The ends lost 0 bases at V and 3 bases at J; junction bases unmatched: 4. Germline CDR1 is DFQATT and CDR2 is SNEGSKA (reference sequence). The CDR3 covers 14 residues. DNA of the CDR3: TGCAGTGCTAGAGATCCGCGGGGGGACTACGAGCAGTACTTC. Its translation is CSARDPRGDYEQYF.

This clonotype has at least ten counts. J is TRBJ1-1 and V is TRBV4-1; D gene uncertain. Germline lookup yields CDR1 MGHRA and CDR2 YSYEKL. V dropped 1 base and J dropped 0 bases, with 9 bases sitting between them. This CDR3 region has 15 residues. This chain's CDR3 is CASSQVKKMNTEAFF. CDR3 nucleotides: TGCGCCAGCAGCCAAGTGAAGAAGATGAACACTGAAGCTTTCTTT.

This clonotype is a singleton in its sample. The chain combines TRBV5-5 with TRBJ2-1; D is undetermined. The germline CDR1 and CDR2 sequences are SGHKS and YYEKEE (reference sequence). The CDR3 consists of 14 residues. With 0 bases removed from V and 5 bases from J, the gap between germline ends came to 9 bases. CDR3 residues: CASSLVTEDNEQFF. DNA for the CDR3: TGTGCCAGCAGCTTGGTGACTGAGGACAATGAGCAGTTCTTC.

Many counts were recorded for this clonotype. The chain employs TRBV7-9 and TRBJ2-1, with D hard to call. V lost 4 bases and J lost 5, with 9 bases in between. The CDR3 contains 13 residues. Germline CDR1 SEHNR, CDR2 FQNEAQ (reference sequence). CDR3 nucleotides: TGTGCCAGCAGCTCCCAGATCAACAATGAGCAGTTCTTC. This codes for CASSSQINNEQFF.

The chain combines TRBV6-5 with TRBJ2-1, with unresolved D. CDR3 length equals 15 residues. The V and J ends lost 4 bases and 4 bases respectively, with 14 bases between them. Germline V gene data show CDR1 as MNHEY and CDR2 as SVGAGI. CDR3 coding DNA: TGTGCCAGCAGTTTCCCGGGTAGGCCATACAATGAGCAGTTCTTC. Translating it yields CASSFPGRPYNEQFF.

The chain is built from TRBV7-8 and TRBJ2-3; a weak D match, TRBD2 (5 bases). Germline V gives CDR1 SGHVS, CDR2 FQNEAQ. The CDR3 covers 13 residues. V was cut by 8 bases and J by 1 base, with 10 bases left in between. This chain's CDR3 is CASLTGGTDTQYF. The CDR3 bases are TGTGCCAGCTTGACCGGGGGCACAGATACGCAGTATTTT.

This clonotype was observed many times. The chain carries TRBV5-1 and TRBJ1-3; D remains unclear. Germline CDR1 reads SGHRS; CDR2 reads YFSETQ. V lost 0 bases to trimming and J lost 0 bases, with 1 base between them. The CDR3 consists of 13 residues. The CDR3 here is CASSLDSGNTIYF. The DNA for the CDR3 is TGCGCCAGCAGCTTGGACTCTGGAAACACCATATATTTT.

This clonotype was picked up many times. The DNA of the CDR3 is TGTGCCAGCAGTTTACTCACTCAGGGGCGGGAAGCTTTCTTT. It codes for CASSLLTQGREAFF. The chain recombines TRBV5-6 with TRBJ1-1; possible D gene TRBD1, 6 bases. The CDR3 spans 14 residues. Germline CDR1 SGHDT, CDR2 YYEEEE. The V gene lost 5 bases and the J gene lost 8 bases, with 19 bases spanning the gap.

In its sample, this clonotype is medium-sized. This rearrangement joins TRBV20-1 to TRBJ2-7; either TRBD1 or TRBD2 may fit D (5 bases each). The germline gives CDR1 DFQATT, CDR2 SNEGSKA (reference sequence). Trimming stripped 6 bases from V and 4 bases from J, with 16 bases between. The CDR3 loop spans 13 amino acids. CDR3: CSANRDGRYEQYF. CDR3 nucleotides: TGCAGTGCCAATAGGGACGGAAGATACGAGCAGTACTTC.

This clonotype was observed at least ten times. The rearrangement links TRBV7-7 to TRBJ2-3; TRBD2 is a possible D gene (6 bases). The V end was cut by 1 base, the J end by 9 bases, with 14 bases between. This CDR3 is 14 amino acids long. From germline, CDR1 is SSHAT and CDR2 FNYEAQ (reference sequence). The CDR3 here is CASSLGSPGDTQYF. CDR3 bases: TGTGCCAGCAGCTTAGGTAGCCCGGGGGACACGCAGTATTTT.

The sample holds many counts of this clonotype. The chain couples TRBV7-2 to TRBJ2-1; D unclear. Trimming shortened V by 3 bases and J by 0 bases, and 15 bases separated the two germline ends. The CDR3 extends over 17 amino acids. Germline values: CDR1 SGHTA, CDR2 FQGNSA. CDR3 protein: CASSFTSLASSYNEQFF. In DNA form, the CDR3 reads TGTGCCAGCAGCTTCACCTCTCTGGCTAGCTCCTACAATGAGCAGTTCTTC.

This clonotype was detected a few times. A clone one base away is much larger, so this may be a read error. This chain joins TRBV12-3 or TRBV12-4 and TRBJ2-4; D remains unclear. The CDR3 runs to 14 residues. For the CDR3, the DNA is TGTGTCAGCAGTTTAGAGGCTGAGACGGACATTCAGTACTTC. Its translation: CVSSLEAETDIQYF.

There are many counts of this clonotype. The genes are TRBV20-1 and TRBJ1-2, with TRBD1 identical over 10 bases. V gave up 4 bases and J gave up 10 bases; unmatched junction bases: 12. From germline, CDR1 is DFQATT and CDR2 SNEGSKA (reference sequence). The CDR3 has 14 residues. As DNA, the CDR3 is TGCAGTGCTATTGCGGGACAGGGGAGCGGTGACTACACCTTC. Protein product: CSAIAGQGSGDYTF.

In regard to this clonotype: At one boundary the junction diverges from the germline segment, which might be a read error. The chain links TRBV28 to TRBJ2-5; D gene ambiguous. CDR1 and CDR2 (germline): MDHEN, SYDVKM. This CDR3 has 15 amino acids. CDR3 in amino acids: CAGSSLTFPQETQYF. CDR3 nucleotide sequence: TGTGCCGGCAGTTCCCTGACATTTCCCCAAGAGACCCAGTACTTC.

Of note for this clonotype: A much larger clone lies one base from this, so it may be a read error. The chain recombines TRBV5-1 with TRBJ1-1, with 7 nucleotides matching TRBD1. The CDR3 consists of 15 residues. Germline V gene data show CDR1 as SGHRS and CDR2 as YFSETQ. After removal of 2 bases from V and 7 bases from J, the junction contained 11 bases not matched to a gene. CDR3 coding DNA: TGCGCCAGCAGCTTAAGTGCAGGGGGGCCCCTTGAAGCTTTCTTT. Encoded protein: CASSLSAGGPLEAFF.

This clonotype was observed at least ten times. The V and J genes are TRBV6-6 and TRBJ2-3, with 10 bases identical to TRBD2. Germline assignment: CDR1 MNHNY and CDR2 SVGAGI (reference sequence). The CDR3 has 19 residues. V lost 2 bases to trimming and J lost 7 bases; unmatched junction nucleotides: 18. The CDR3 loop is CASSYPRREERGGRNTQYF. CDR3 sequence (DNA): TGTGCCAGCAGTTACCCACGACGAGAGGAGCGGGGGGGCAGGAATACGCAGTATTTT.

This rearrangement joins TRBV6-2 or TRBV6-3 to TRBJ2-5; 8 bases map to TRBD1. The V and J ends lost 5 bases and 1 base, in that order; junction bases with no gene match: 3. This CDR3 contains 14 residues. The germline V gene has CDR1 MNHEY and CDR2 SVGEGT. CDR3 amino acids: CASSTDRGQETQYF. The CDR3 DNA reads TGTGCCAGCAGTACCGACAGGGGCCAAGAGACCCAGTACTTC.

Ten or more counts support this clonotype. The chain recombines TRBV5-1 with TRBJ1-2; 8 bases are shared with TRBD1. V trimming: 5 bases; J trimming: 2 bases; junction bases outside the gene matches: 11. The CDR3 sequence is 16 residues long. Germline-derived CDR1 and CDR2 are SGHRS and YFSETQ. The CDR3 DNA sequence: TGCGCCAGCAGGCTCGGGACAGGCGATGGAAACTATGGCTACACCTTC. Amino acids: CASRLGTGDGNYGYTF.

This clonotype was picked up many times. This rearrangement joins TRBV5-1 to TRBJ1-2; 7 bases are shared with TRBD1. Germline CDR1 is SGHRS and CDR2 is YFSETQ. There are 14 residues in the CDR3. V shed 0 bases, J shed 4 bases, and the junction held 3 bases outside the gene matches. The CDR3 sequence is CASSLGDSFYGYTF. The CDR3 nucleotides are TGCGCCAGCAGCTTGGGGGACAGTTTCTATGGCTACACCTTC. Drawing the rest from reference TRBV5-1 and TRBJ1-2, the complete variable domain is KAGVTQTPRYLIKTRGQQVTLSCSPISGHRSVSWYQQTPGQGLQFLFEYFSETQRNKGNFPGRFSGRQFSNSRSEMNVSTLELGDSALYLCASSLGDSFYGYTFGSGTRLTVV.

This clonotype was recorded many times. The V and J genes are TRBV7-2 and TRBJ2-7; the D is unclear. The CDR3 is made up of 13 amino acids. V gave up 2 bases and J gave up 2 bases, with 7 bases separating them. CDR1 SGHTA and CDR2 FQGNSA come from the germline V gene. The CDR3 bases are TGTGCCAGCAGCTTATCCAGAACCTACGAGCAGTACTTC. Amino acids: CASSLSRTYEQYF.

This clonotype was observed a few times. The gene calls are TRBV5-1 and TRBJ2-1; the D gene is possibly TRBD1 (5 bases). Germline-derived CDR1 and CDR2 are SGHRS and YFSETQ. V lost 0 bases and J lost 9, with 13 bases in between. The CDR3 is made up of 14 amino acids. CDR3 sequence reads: CASSLGGTGPEQFF. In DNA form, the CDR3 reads TGCGCCAGCAGCTTGGGTGGTACAGGACCTGAGCAGTTCTTC.

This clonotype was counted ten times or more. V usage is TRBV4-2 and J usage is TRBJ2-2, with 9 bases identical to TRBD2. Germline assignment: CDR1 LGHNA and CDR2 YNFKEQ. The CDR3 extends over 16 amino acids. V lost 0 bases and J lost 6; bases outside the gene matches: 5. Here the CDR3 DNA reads TGTGCCAGCAGCCAAGAGGCGGGGGGGCTGGCCGGGGAGCTGTTTTTT. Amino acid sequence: CASSQEAGGLAGELFF.

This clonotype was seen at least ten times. Written as DNA, the CDR3 is TGTGCCAGCAGCTCCGTACAAGAGACCCAGTACTTC. This encodes CASSSVQETQYF. This rearrangement joins TRBV5-6 to TRBJ2-5, with no clear D. V was trimmed by 3 bases and J by 2 bases, leaving 5 bases between them. The length of the CDR3 is 12 residues. Germline V CDR1 and CDR2: SGHDT, YYEEEE.

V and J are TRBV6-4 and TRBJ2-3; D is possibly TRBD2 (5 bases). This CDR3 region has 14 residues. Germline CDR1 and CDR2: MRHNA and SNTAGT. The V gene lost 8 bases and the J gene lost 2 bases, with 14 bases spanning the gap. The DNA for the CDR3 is TGTGCCAGCGTGAGATCGCTAGCCACAGATACGCAGTATTTT. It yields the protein CASVRSLATDTQYF.

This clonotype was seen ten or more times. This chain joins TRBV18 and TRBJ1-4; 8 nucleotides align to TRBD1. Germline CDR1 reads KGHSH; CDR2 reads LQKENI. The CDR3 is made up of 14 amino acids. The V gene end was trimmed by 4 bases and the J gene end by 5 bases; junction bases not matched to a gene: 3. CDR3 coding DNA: TGTGCCAGCTCACGGGACAGGCAAAATGAAAAACTGTTTTTT. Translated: CASSRDRQNEKLFF. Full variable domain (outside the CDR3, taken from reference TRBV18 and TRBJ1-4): NAGVMQNPRHLVRRRGQEARLRCSPMKGHSHVYWYRQLPEEGLKFMVYLQKENIIDESGMPKERFSAEFPKEGPSILRIQQVVRGDSAAYFCASSRDRQNEKLFFGSGTQLSVL.

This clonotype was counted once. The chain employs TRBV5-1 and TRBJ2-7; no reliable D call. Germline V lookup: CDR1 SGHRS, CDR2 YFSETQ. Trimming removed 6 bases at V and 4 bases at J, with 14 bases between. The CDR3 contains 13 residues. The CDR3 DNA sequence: TGCGCCAGCACCCCCTTAATGGGGTACGAGCAGTACTTC. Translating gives CASTPLMGYEQYF.